A selection of T cell receptor beta chains follows, all from one sample in a study of stem cell transplantation in POMP-related autoinflammatory disease. The data were produced by immunoSEQ multiplex PCR, yet TCRdb's version contains in-frame clones alone and is incomplete. This table has tens of thousands of clones, roughly 91% appearing once. This specimen consisted of CD4+ T cells from PBMCs, obtained after stem cell transplantation. The receptors originated from a human patient with POMP-related autoinflammation and immune dysregulation (PRAID). Part of the T cells may come from the graft donor. Both conserved end residues are part of each CDR3. The D gene is left open where the match is weak. A row's size may be missing; if present it is once, few, many or a size class.

cdr3_nt: TGTGCCAGCAGTTCTACAGGTTATGGGGCCAACGTCCTGACTTTC
cdr3_aa: CASSSTGYGANVLTF
j_call: TRBJ2-6
d_call: NA
v_call: TRBV7-6
clone_size: NA

cdr3_nt: TGTGCCGGCAGGGCCGGACAGGGTACGCAGTATTTT
cdr3_aa: CAGRAGQGTQYF
j_call: TRBJ2-3
d_call: TRBD1
v_call: TRBV28
clone_size: NA

cdr3_nt: TGTGCCAGCAGCCGCGCGCCTTCCTACGAGCAGTACTTC
cdr3_aa: CASSRAPSYEQYF
j_call: TRBJ2-7
d_call: NA
v_call: TRBV12-3/TRBV12-4
clone_size: NA

cdr3_nt: TGCAGTGCCAGGACGGGGGGCGTATTGACCCAGTACTTC
cdr3_aa: CSARTGGVLTQYF
j_call: TRBJ2-5
d_call: NA
v_call: TRBV29-1
clone_size: NA

cdr3_nt: TGTGCCAGCAGTGAAGATGCCGGGGAGCTGTTTTTT
cdr3_aa: CASSEDAGELFF
j_call: TRBJ2-2
d_call: NA
v_call: TRBV6-1
clone_size: NA

cdr3_nt: TGTGCCAGCAGCTTAGCAGACACCACGGCTAACACTGAAGCTTTCTTT
cdr3_aa: CASSLADTTANTEAFF
j_call: TRBJ1-1
d_call: NA
v_call: TRBV7-6
clone_size: once

cdr3_nt: TGTGCCACCAGTGCGCCTAGCGTCACGTGGGACACAGATACGCAGTATTTT
cdr3_aa: CATSAPSVTWDTDTQYF
j_call: TRBJ2-3
d_call: NA
v_call: TRBV24-1
clone_size: NA

cdr3_nt: TGCGCCAGCGGGACTAGCGGGACCCGGAGCCATGAGCAGTTCTTC
cdr3_aa: CASGTSGTRSHEQFF
j_call: TRBJ2-1
d_call: TRBD2
v_call: TRBV5-1
clone_size: NA

cdr3_nt: TGTGCCAGCAGCCCTATCGACAGGGTAGGGGAGACCCAGTACTTC
cdr3_aa: CASSPIDRVGETQYF
j_call: TRBJ2-5
d_call: TRBD1
v_call: TRBV28
clone_size: once

cdr3_nt: TGCGCCAGCAGCCAAGCAGGGACAGGGAGCGATCAGCCCCAGCATTTT
cdr3_aa: CASSQAGTGSDQPQHF
j_call: TRBJ1-5
d_call: TRBD1
v_call: TRBV4-1
clone_size: NA

cdr3_nt: TGTGCCAGCAGTGAAGCAGGGCGGATGGCTAACTATGGCTACACCTTC
cdr3_aa: CASSEAGRMANYGYTF
j_call: TRBJ1-2
d_call: NA
v_call: TRBV6-1
clone_size: NA

cdr3_nt: TGTGCCAGCTCACCCCCAGTGATGACCGGGGAGCTGTTTTTT
cdr3_aa: CASSPPVMTGELFF
j_call: TRBJ2-2
d_call: NA
v_call: TRBV18
clone_size: once

cdr3_nt: TGTGCCAGCAGTGAAGAACTCCGGGAGGCCCAGTACTTC
cdr3_aa: CASSEELREAQYF
j_call: TRBJ2-5
d_call: TRBD2
v_call: TRBV6-1
clone_size: NA

cdr3_nt: TGTGCCAGTATCCCAACCCAAAAGCGGAGGGGCTACACCTTC
cdr3_aa: CASIPTQKRRGYTF
j_call: TRBJ1-2
d_call: NA
v_call: TRBV19
clone_size: NA

cdr3_nt: TGCAGTGCTAGTCAGGGGATTTTTGCAGATACGCAGTATTTT
cdr3_aa: CSASQGIFADTQYF
j_call: TRBJ2-3
d_call: NA
v_call: TRBV20-1
clone_size: NA

cdr3_nt: TGTGCCAGCAGCCAAAGGGGACTAGCGGGAGGCTACGAGCAGTACTTC
cdr3_aa: CASSQRGLAGGYEQYF
j_call: TRBJ2-7
d_call: TRBD2
v_call: TRBV3-1/TRBV3-2
clone_size: NA

cdr3_nt: TGCGCCAGCAGCTTGCCCGGGACAGATACGCAGTATTTT
cdr3_aa: CASSLPGTDTQYF
j_call: TRBJ2-3
d_call: NA
v_call: TRBV5-1
clone_size: NA

cdr3_nt: TGCGCCAGCAGTGACAGGGATTTGACCGCCAATGAGCAGTTCTTC
cdr3_aa: CASSDRDLTANEQFF
j_call: TRBJ2-1
d_call: NA
v_call: TRBV10-1
clone_size: NA

cdr3_nt: TGCGCCAGCACCAGGGGACAGACAAGCTCCTACGAGCAGTACTTC
cdr3_aa: CASTRGQTSSYEQYF
j_call: TRBJ2-7
d_call: TRBD1
v_call: TRBV10-2
clone_size: NA

cdr3_nt: TGTGCCAGCTCACACGGACAGACACGCACAGATACGCAGTATTTT
cdr3_aa: CASSHGQTRTDTQYF
j_call: TRBJ2-3
d_call: NA
v_call: TRBV18
clone_size: NA

cdr3_nt: TGCGCCAGCAGCTTGTTCGGGACAACTAATGAAAAACTGTTTTTT
cdr3_aa: CASSLFGTTNEKLFF
j_call: TRBJ1-4
d_call: NA
v_call: TRBV5-1
clone_size: once

cdr3_nt: TGCGCCAGCAGCACGGGACTAGCGGGGGACAATGAGCAGTTCTTC
cdr3_aa: CASSTGLAGDNEQFF
j_call: TRBJ2-1
d_call: TRBD2
v_call: TRBV5-1
clone_size: NA

cdr3_nt: TGTGCCAGCAGCTTAGCCTGGGCCGAGCGATATGGCTACACCTTC
cdr3_aa: CASSLAWAERYGYTF
j_call: TRBJ1-2
d_call: NA
v_call: TRBV7-2
clone_size: NA

cdr3_nt: TGTGCCAGCAGTGAGCGACAAGAGACCCAGTACTTC
cdr3_aa: CASSERQETQYF
j_call: TRBJ2-5
d_call: NA
v_call: TRBV25-1
clone_size: NA

cdr3_nt: TGTGCCAGCAGCTTGGGGGCTAGCGGGGGTTCCCGAACCGGGGAGCTGTTTTTT
cdr3_aa: CASSLGASGGSRTGELFF
j_call: TRBJ2-2
d_call: TRBD2
v_call: TRBV5-4
clone_size: NA

cdr3_nt: TGTGCCAGCAGTGAAACGGGACAGTTTAAATCACCCCTCCACTTT
cdr3_aa: CASSETGQFKSPLHF
j_call: TRBJ1-6
d_call: TRBD1
v_call: TRBV25-1
clone_size: few

cdr3_nt: TGTGCCAGCAGCCCGGACAGGGGGCTTAACCAGCCCCAGCATTTT
cdr3_aa: CASSPDRGLNQPQHF
j_call: TRBJ1-5
d_call: TRBD1
v_call: TRBV7-9
clone_size: few

cdr3_nt: TGTGCCAGCTCAACGGGGATTGCCGGTCTTCACTCTGGAAACACCATATATTTT
cdr3_aa: CASSTGIAGLHSGNTIYF
j_call: TRBJ1-3
d_call: NA
v_call: TRBV18
clone_size: NA

cdr3_nt: TGTGCCAGCAGTTTATCGGACACCGGGGAGCTGTTTTTT
cdr3_aa: CASSLSDTGELFF
j_call: TRBJ2-2
d_call: NA
v_call: TRBV12-3/TRBV12-4
clone_size: NA

cdr3_nt: TGTGCCAGCAGCTTTAGGGTTACGAACACCGGGGAGCTGTTTTTT
cdr3_aa: CASSFRVTNTGELFF
j_call: TRBJ2-2
d_call: NA
v_call: TRBV11-2
clone_size: NA